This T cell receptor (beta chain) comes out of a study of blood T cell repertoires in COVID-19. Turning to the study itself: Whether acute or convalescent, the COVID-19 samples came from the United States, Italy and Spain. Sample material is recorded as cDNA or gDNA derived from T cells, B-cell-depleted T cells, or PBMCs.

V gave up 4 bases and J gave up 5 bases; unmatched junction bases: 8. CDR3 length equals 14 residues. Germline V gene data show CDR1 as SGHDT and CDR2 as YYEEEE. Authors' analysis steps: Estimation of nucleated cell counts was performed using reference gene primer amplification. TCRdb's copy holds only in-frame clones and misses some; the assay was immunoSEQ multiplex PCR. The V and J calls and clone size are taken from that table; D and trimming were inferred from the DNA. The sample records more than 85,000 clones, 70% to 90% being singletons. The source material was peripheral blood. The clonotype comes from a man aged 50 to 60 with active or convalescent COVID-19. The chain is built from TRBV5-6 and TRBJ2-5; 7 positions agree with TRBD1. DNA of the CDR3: TGTGCCAGCAGCCGGGACAGAATGGGCGAGACCCAGTACTTC. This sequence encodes CASSRDRMGETQYF.